Listed below are T cell receptor beta chains from one sample, sequenced in a study of identical twins. Using its own MiXCR run on the 5' RACE reads, TCRdb lists one record per CDR3 protein. Of around 690,000 distinct CDR3 sequences in the sample, 20% to 25% were seen once. The data were also submitted as part of a second study, on T cells expressing NK-cell markers.

Material: PBMCs. These receptors all stem from a woman in her late teens or twenties in good health. The CDR3 runs from the conserved cysteine through the conserved F or W. A D gene is named only where the DNA matches it firmly. Not every row has a clone size; where given, it reads once, few, many or a size class.

V gene	clone size	J gene	D gene	CDR3 protein	CDR3 DNA
TRBV20-1	few	TRBJ2-4	-	CSGQHRAKNIQYF	TGCAGTGGCCAACATCGGGCCAAAAACATTCAGTACTTC
TRBV7-2	few	TRBJ2-6	-	CASSFPASGANVLTF	TGTGCCAGCAGCTTTCCGGCTTCCGGGGCCAACGTCCTGACTTTC
TRBV24-1	-	TRBJ2-1	-	CATSDWSSNEQFF	TGTGCCACCAGTGACTGGTCAAGCAATGAGCAGTTCTTC
TRBV12-3/TRBV12-4	few	TRBJ1-6	TRBD1	CASSDRVGGSPLHF	TGTGCCAGCAGTGACAGGGTCGGAGGATCACCCCTCCACTTT
TRBV7-9	few	TRBJ2-1	TRBD1	CASSKGGPGYLNEQFF	TGTGCCAGCAGCAAAGGGGGCCCGGGATATCTCAATGAGCAGTTCTTC
TRBV9	few	TRBJ2-1	-	CASSVGHRQGLDNEQFF	TGTGCCAGCAGCGTAGGCCACAGGCAGGGGCTAGACAATGAGCAGTTCTTC
TRBV20-1	few	TRBJ1-2	-	CSASFPGQSNYGYTF	TGCAGTGCTAGCTTTCCGGGGCAGTCTAACTATGGCTACACCTTC
TRBV5-6	-	TRBJ2-1	TRBD2	CASSSSGGDYEQFF	TGTGCCAGCAGTTCTAGCGGGGGGGACTATGAGCAGTTCTTC
TRBV10-3	-	TRBJ1-2	-	CAISEIWGGGGYTF	TGTGCCATCAGTGAGATTTGGGGTGGAGGTGGCTACACCTTC
TRBV20-1	-	TRBJ2-1	TRBD2	CSAILRTSAYNEQFF	TGCAGTGCTATCCTCCGGACTAGCGCATACAATGAGCAGTTCTTC
TRBV5-1	-	TRBJ2-4	-	CASRRGYEVKNIQYF	TGCGCCAGCAGGAGGGGATATGAGGTCAAAAACATTCAGTACTTC
TRBV6-5	once	TRBJ2-1	-	CASSYSNGNEQFF	TGTGCCAGCAGTTACTCGAATGGGAATGAGCAGTTCTTC
TRBV19	-	TRBJ2-1	TRBD2	CASSIVSGSNNEQFF	TGTGCCAGTAGTATAGTTAGCGGGAGTAACAATGAGCAGTTCTTC
TRBV3-1	-	TRBJ2-3	TRBD2	CAISPLPLAGGNTDTQYF	TGTGCCATCAGTCCCCTACCCTTAGCGGGAGGGAACACAGATACGCAGTATTTT
TRBV9	many	TRBJ2-1	TRBD2	CASSPGSGGYNEQFF	TGTGCCAGCAGCCCAGGAAGCGGGGGTTACAATGAGCAGTTCTTC
TRBV5-1	few	TRBJ2-1	TRBD1	CASKGGDRGYNEQFF	TGCGCCAGCAAGGGGGGGGACAGGGGTTACAATGAGCAGTTCTTC
TRBV12-3/TRBV12-4	-	TRBJ2-1	TRBD2	CASESGGVLYSYNEQFF	TGTGCCAGCGAAAGCGGGGGGGTTCTTTACTCCTACAATGAGCAGTTCTTC
TRBV20-1	-	TRBJ2-5	TRBD1	CSAAPRDRAETQYF	TGCAGTGCCGCGCCCCGGGACAGGGCGGAGACCCAGTACTTC
TRBV20-1	few	TRBJ2-3	TRBD2	CSARPGGSYTDTQYF	TGCAGTGCTAGACCGGGGGGGTCCTACACAGATACGCAGTATTTT
TRBV20-1	-	TRBJ2-7	TRBD2	CSAPQPTSGGIEQYF	TGCAGTGCTCCCCAACCCACTAGCGGGGGGATCGAGCAGTACTTC
TRBV30	-	TRBJ2-1	TRBD2	CAWDEREGLNNEQFF	TGTGCCTGGGACGAGCGGGAGGGCCTAAACAATGAGCAGTTCTTC
TRBV12-3/TRBV12-4	many	TRBJ1-1	-	CASSRQENTEAFF	TGTGCCAGCAGTCGACAGGAGAACACTGAAGCTTTCTTT